This TCR beta chain was sequenced for a study of T-cell memory formation after mild COVID-19. General observations from the study: Later expanders leaned toward CD4+, whereas clones contracting from day 15 to 85 were balanced CD4/CD8. Researchers could not confirm that second-wave clones peaking on day 37 targeted SARS-CoV-2.

A few counts support this clonotype. The antigen is unknown. Germline CDR1 and CDR2: ENHRY and SYGVKD. The CDR3 runs to 14 residues. Trimming took 7 bases from V and 1 from J; bases not matched to a gene: 6. TCRdb analysed the 5' RACE reads with MiXCR anew, one entry per CDR3 protein. The sample has approximately 65,000 distinct CDR3 sequences, 9% to 9.5% seen once. The sequence was collected from a man aged 18 to 30 who had mild COVID-19 (a few samples of this study predate the infection). Cell type and time point are not known. The specimen sequenced was PBMCs or a T cell subset sorted from them (not recorded which). V is TRBV10-3 and J is TRBJ2-5, with TRBD2 identical over 7 bases. For the CDR3, the DNA is TGTGCCATCACAGCCACGGGGGGCCAAGAGACCCAGTACTTC. It specifies CAITATGGQETQYF.